This T cell receptor beta chain was documented in a study of blood T cell repertoires in COVID-19. The CDR3 consists of 13 residues. Trimming cost V 3 bases and J 3 bases; bases outside gene matches: 2. Germline lookup yields CDR1 SGHVS and CDR2 FNYEAQ. Data came from immunoSEQ multiplex PCR; TCRdb stores just in-frame clones and leaves some out. The profile shows approximately 240,000 clones, more than 65% of them singletons. The source is a woman aged 40 to 50 with active or convalescent COVID-19. The chain joins TRBV7-6 to TRBJ2-7; 7 nucleotides line up with TRBD2. The sample comprised peripheral blood. The CDR3 protein is CASSLGGNYEQYF. The CDR3 nucleotides read TGTGCCAGCAGCTTGGGGGGGAACTACGAGCAGTACTTC.